This T cell receptor beta chain derives from a study of blood T cell repertoires in COVID-19. Looking at the study overall: In each case, the material was cDNA or gDNA derived from T cells, B-cell-depleted T cells, or PBMCs.

The V gene end was trimmed by 2 bases and the J gene end by 2 bases; junction bases not matched to a gene: 9. The CDR3 has 18 amino acids. Germline V gene sequence: CDR1 SGHAT, CDR2 FQNNGV. In the authors' workflow: Reference gene primers were amplified, and this amplification served to estimate nucleated cell counts. This table comes from immunoSEQ multiplex PCR, and its TCRdb copy is limited to in-frame clones, with some not included. D and trimming come from the DNA, and the V and J calls and clone size come from that table. The sample contains about 210,000 clones, over 75% of which appear only once.

V gene TRBV11-2 combines with J gene TRBJ2-5; TRBD1 aligns across 12 bases. Sample: peripheral blood. The clonotype was recovered from a woman aged 40 to 50 with acute or convalescent COVID-19. The CDR3 loop reads CASSLFGTGGARQETQYF. The CDR3 DNA reads as TGTGCCAGCAGCTTATTTGGGACAGGGGGCGCGAGGCAAGAGACCCAGTACTTC. The entire variable domain, with the rest obtained from reference TRBV11-2 and TRBJ2-5, is as follows: EAGVAQSPRYKIIEKRQSVAFWCNPISGHATLYWYQQILGQGPKLLIQFQNNGVVDDSQLPKDRFSAERLKGVDSTLKIQPAKLEDSAVYLCASSLFGTGGARQETQYFGPGTRLLVL.